This record covers a single TCR beta chain. The data belong to a study of T cells in Graves' hyperthyroidism and ophthalmopathy. The PBMCs were sourced from fresh peripheral blood (approximately 9.6 ml). There were TCR beta CDR3 regions amplified from RNA transcripts. A set of HTBI primers served as the primers for a first-round RT-PCR of the TCR CDR3. Via MiXCR, TCRdb re-called the multiplex PCR reads, giving one row per CDR3 protein. This sample has about 400,000 distinct CDR3 sequences, with around 14% found just once. The CDR3 length is 13 residues. Germline V gene lookup returns CDR1 SGDLS and CDR2 YYNGEE. Trimming shortened V by 3 bases and J by 5 bases, and 10 bases separated the two germline ends.

The specimen was blood. V usage is TRBV9 and J usage is TRBJ2-3; tentative D call: TRBD1 (5 bases). The sequence came from a woman aged 18-29 years with Graves' hyperthyroidism. CDR3 DNA: TGTGCCAGCAGCGCGGAGACAGAAGATACGCAGTATTTT. Its translation: CASSAETEDTQYF. The entire variable domain, with the rest obtained from reference TRBV9 and TRBJ2-3, is as follows: DSGVTQTPKHLITATGQRVTLRCSPRSGDLSVYWYQQSLDQGLQFLIQYYNGEERAKGNILERFSAQQFPDLHSELNLSSLELGDSALYFCASSAETEDTQYFGPGTRLTVL.